One sample yielded the 24 T cell receptor beta chains listed below, sequenced in a study of cytomegalovirus exposure and HLA in healthy donors. The assay was immunoSEQ multiplex PCR, and TCRdb's table has in-frame clones only and misses some. Of a few hundred thousand clones listed, roughly 91% are singletons. Sequencing input: PBMCs. Every receptor here comes from a woman in her 30s in good health and CMV-seronegative.

The chain couples TRBV19 to TRBJ2-2, with D maybe TRBD1 (5 bases). Trimming left V 1 base short and J 7 bases short, with 13 bases between. This CDR3 contains 15 residues. Germline CDR1 is LNHDA and CDR2 is SQIVND (reference sequence). Here the CDR3 DNA reads TGTGCCAGTAGTATAGGTTCTGGGGCGGACGGGGAGCTGTTTTTT. The encoded protein is CASSIGSGADGELFF.

The chain combines TRBV19 with TRBJ2-1, with a tentative D call TRBD1 (5 bases). CDR1 is LNHDA and CDR2 is SQIVND in the germline V gene (reference sequence). CDR3 size: 13 residues. The V gene lost 5 bases and the J gene lost 2 bases, with 7 bases spanning the gap. This CDR3 reads CASSPGPYNEQFF. CDR3 sequence (DNA): TGTGCCAGTAGTCCAGGGCCCTACAATGAGCAGTTCTTC.

This clone was seen a single time. This chain uses TRBV30 with TRBJ2-7; 8 bases map to TRBD2. The ends lost 4 bases at V and 0 bases at J; junction bases unmatched: 8. The CDR3 is 15 amino acids. CDR1 is GTSNPN and CDR2 is SVGIG in the germline V gene (reference sequence). The CDR3 here is CAWTRGGTSSYEQYF. The CDR3 region has the DNA TGTGCCTGGACTAGGGGGGGGACTAGCTCCTACGAGCAGTACTTC.

The V gene is TRBV28, the J gene TRBJ2-3; D unclear. This CDR3 region has 11 residues. With 7 bases removed from V and 5 bases from J, the gap between germline ends came to 7 bases. Germline V gene sequence: CDR1 MDHEN, CDR2 SYDVKM. Here the CDR3 reads CASKEGDTQYF. CDR3 sequence (DNA): TGTGCCAGCAAGGAAGGAGATACGCAGTATTTT.

This clone appeared a single time. This chain uses TRBV5-6 with TRBJ1-1, with D possibly TRBD1 on 6 matching bases. CDR1 is SGHDT and CDR2 is YYEEEE in the germline V gene. The CDR3 length is 13 residues. V was trimmed by 4 bases and J by 3 bases, leaving 10 bases between them. Here the CDR3 reads CASSNPGDTEAFF. The CDR3 coding sequence is TGTGCCAGCAGCAACCCAGGGGACACTGAAGCTTTCTTT.

A single count supports this clone. The V and J genes are TRBV9 and TRBJ2-7; weak D call: TRBD2 (6 bases). The germline V gene has CDR1 SGDLS and CDR2 YYNGEE. CDR3 length: 16 residues. V gave up 4 bases and J gave up 3 bases, with 20 bases separating them. CDR3 coding DNA: TGTGCCAGCAGCTATACTCCCTTGGGGGGACTCTACGAGCAGTACTTC. This translates into CASSYTPLGGLYEQYF.

This clone was counted once. This chain joins TRBV7-3 and TRBJ2-3; D tentatively fits TRBD1 or TRBD2 (7 bases each). This CDR3 has 15 amino acids. Trimming stripped 5 bases from V and 7 bases from J, with 19 bases between. CDR1 is SGHTA, CDR2 FQGTGA, per germline. This CDR3 is CASSPSGTVGNTQYF. The CDR3 DNA is TGTGCCAGCAGCCCAAGCGGGACAGTAGGAAATACGCAGTATTTT.

This rearrangement joins TRBV30 to TRBJ1-2; TRBD1 aligns across 10 bases. CDR3 length: 15 amino acids. The germline V gene has CDR1 GTSNPN and CDR2 SVGIG (reference sequence). The V gene end was trimmed by 2 bases and the J gene end by 2 bases; junction bases not matched to a gene: 5. This CDR3 reads CAWSPPDRGNYGYTF. In DNA form, the CDR3 reads TGTGCCTGGAGTCCGCCGGACAGGGGGAACTATGGCTACACCTTC.

The chain links TRBV6-1 to TRBJ1-1; TRBD1 aligns across 8 bases. V dropped 5 bases and J dropped 3; count of bases not matched to a gene: 8. CDR1 and CDR2 from the germline V gene are MNHNS and SASEGT. The CDR3 runs to 15 residues. In DNA, the CDR3 is TGTGCCAGCAGTCCTAGGACAGGGTTCGACACTGAAGCTTTCTTT. This gives the protein CASSPRTGFDTEAFF.

The chain joins TRBV5-1 to TRBJ2-5; a possible D gene is TRBD2 (6 bases). CDR1 and CDR2 (germline): SGHRS, YFSETQ. This CDR3 has 15 amino acids. Trimming took 3 bases from V and 5 from J, leaving 17 bases between them. CDR3 coding DNA: TGCGCCAGCAGCTACGTCCCGGGAGCCAGCGAGACCCAGTACTTC. As protein: CASSYVPGASETQYF.

The count of this clone is one. This chain uses TRBV7-2 with TRBJ2-7; D gene ambiguous. The CDR3 is made up of 13 amino acids. V lost 0 bases and J lost 7, with 10 bases in between. The germline gives CDR1 SGHTA, CDR2 FQGNSA. The CDR3 bases are TGTGCCAGCAGCTTAGCAGGGTCTCGGGAGCAGTACTTC. The encoded protein is CASSLAGSREQYF.

The chain joins TRBV7-2 to TRBJ1-2; D remains unclear. Germline V CDR1 and CDR2: SGHTA, FQGNSA. The CDR3 is 12 amino acids. V lost 6 bases to trimming and J lost 8 bases, with 13 bases between them. In DNA form, the CDR3 reads TGTGCCAGCAGGGAACCGAACCGGGGCTACACCTTC. This sequence encodes CASREPNRGYTF.

In its sample, this clone was seen once. The genes are TRBV29-1 and TRBJ2-7; 7 nucleotides line up with TRBD1. Germline values: CDR1 SQVTM, CDR2 ANQGSEA. CDR3 size: 14 residues. The ends lost 3 bases at V and 4 bases at J; junction bases unmatched: 9. The CDR3 nucleotides read TGCAGCGTTGAGTACCGGGACAGCATTTACGAGCAGTACTTC. Encoded protein: CSVEYRDSIYEQYF.

V is TRBV29-1 and J is TRBJ2-3, with a possible D match to TRBD2 (5 bases). Germline assignment: CDR1 SQVTM and CDR2 ANQGSEA. The CDR3 length is 12 residues. Trimming shortened V by 4 bases and J by 2 bases, and 7 bases separated the two germline ends. CDR3 sequence: CSVGGNTDTQYF. CDR3 in DNA: TGCAGCGTTGGAGGGAACACAGATACGCAGTATTTT.

The rearrangement uses TRBV7-6 and TRBJ2-7; 9 bases fit TRBD2. CDR1 is SGHVS, CDR2 FNYEAQ, per germline. The trim removed 3 bases at V and 4 bases at J, leaving 7 bases unmatched. The CDR3 has 15 residues. The CDR3 DNA reads TGTGCCAGCAGCTTGATCAGACTAGCGGTTTACGAGCAGTACTTC. Protein sequence: CASSLIRLAVYEQYF.

The chain employs TRBV6-6 and TRBJ1-1, with D maybe TRBD1 (5 bases). There are 15 residues in the CDR3. Trimming left V 5 bases short and J 0 bases short, with 13 bases between. Germline V lookup: CDR1 MNHNY, CDR2 SVGAGI (reference sequence). The CDR3 DNA is TGTGCCAGCAGTGCCCCGGGACGGCTGAACACTGAAGCTTTCTTT. Translation gives CASSAPGRLNTEAFF.

This clone was recorded only once. This rearrangement joins TRBV2 to TRBJ2-5; D may be TRBD1 (8 bases). The germline gives CDR1 SNHLY, CDR2 FYNNEI. V lost 4 bases and J 4 bases, leaving 16 bases between the germline ends. This CDR3 is built from 15 residues. The chain's CDR3 is CASSVTGGGGETQYF. In DNA, the CDR3 is TGTGCCAGCAGTGTAACAGGGGGGGGCGGAGAGACCCAGTACTTC.

The chain recombines TRBV4-3 with TRBJ2-3; TRBD2 agrees at 11 bases. Germline values: CDR1 LGHNA, CDR2 YSLEER. With V trimmed by 4 bases and J by 5 bases, 8 bases remained unmatched. CDR3 length equals 16 residues. CDR3 in DNA: TGCGCCAGCAGCCTATCTAGCGGGAGGTTTGTAGATACGCAGTATTTT. Translated: CASSLSSGRFVDTQYF.

The chain is built from TRBV5-6 and TRBJ2-1, with TRBD2 as a possible D gene (6 bases). V shed 4 bases and J shed 5 bases, with 13 bases lying between them. Germline V gene sequence: CDR1 SGHDT, CDR2 YYEEEE. The CDR3 loop spans 14 amino acids. The DNA for the CDR3 is TGTGCCAGCAGCATCCTTAGCGGAAACAATGAGCAGTTCTTC. Protein product: CASSILSGNNEQFF. Together with reference TRBV5-6 and TRBJ2-1, the CDR3 gives the full variable domain: DAGVTQSPTHLIKTRGQQVTLRCSPKSGHDTVSWYQQALGQGPQFIFQYYEEEERQRGNFPDRFSGHQFPNYSSELNVNALLLGDSALYLCASSILSGNNEQFFGPGTRLTVL.

V and J are TRBV27 and TRBJ2-7; possibly TRBD1 for D (6 bases). Trimming cost V 2 bases and J 2 bases, with 13 bases left between them. The germline V gene has CDR1 MNHEY and CDR2 SMNVEV (reference sequence). The length of the CDR3 is 15 residues. For the CDR3, the DNA is TGTGCCAGCAGTTTACCCCAGGACAGCGCCTACGAGCAGTACTTC. It translates to CASSLPQDSAYEQYF.

V is TRBV27 and J is TRBJ2-2; the match to TRBD2 covers 7 bases. This CDR3 has 16 residues. Trimming removed 5 bases from V and 0 bases from J; junction bases left unmatched: 6. Germline CDR1 reads MNHEY; CDR2 reads SMNVEV (reference sequence). In DNA, the CDR3 is TGTGCCAGCAGTCAGAGCCTAGCGGCGAACACCGGGGAGCTGTTTTTT. Translation: CASSQSLAANTGELFF.

The CDR3 DNA follows: TGTGCCGCGGGCGGGAGTGAGCAGTTCTTC. Translated, it gives CAAGGSEQFF. The chain links TRBV19 to TRBJ2-1; 7 bases map to TRBD2. Germline CDR1 is LNHDA and CDR2 is SQIVND (reference sequence). V trimming: 11 bases; J trimming: 9 bases; junction bases outside the gene matches: 4. The CDR3 is made up of 10 amino acids. Full variable domain (rest looked up from reference TRBV19 and TRBJ2-1): DGGITQSPKYLFRKEGQNVTLSCEQNLNHDAMYWYRQDPGQGLRLIYYSQIVNDFQKGDIAEGYSVSREKKESFPLTVTSAQKNPTAFYLCAAGGSEQFFGPGTRLTVL.

V gene TRBV5-4 combines with J gene TRBJ1-4; weak D call: TRBD1 (6 bases). Between the trimmed V and J ends, which lost 3 bases and 0 bases, there was a span of 6 bases. The CDR3 is 14 residues long. CDR1 and CDR2 from the germline V gene are SGHNT and YYREEE (reference sequence). The CDR3 region has the DNA TGTGCCAGCAGCTCAGGGGCAACTAATGAAAAACTGTTTTTT. It yields the protein CASSSGATNEKLFF.

The V gene is TRBV27, the J gene TRBJ2-1, with 10 bases matching TRBD2. Losses at the gene ends were 8 bases for V and 4 bases for J; bases not matched to a gene: 17. The germline gives CDR1 MNHEY, CDR2 SMNVEV (reference sequence). The CDR3 loop spans 18 amino acids. CDR3 nucleotides: TGTGCCAGCCAAGAAAGAGGACTAGCGGAGATTCGGTACAATGAGCAGTTCTTC. This encodes CASQERGLAEIRYNEQFF.